This entry lists 28 T cell receptor beta chains sequenced from one sample in a study of shared clonotypes between healthy human individuals. Assay: immunoSEQ multiplex PCR; the TCRdb copy retains only in-frame clones and omits some. Counted here are about 2.3 million clones, around 90% occurring once; the ten biggest clones make up around 0.35%. The source material was naive CD4+ T cells from PBMCs. Subset noted: CD45RA+ positively selected. The receptors shown here come from a man aged 18 to 29 in good health. Some clones in this sample may be carry-over from other donors' samples.

This chain links TRBV11-2 with TRBJ2-7; no definite D call. The CDR3 is 16 residues long. V was cut by 0 bases and J by 4 bases, with 16 bases left in between. Germline loops: CDR1 SGHAT, CDR2 FQNNGV. CDR3 loop: CASSLDHNLGWYEQYF. The CDR3 nucleotides are TGTGCCAGCAGCTTAGACCACAACCTAGGGTGGTACGAGCAGTACTTC.

The V gene is TRBV6-6, the J gene TRBJ2-3; no clear D gene. There are 16 residues in the CDR3. Looked up from germline, CDR1 is MNHNY and CDR2 is SVGAGI (reference sequence). Trimming removed 4 bases at V and 2 bases at J, with 16 bases between. The CDR3 spells CASSSRIAASTDTQYF. The CDR3, as DNA: TGTGCCAGCAGTTCCCGGATAGCTGCCTCCACAGATACGCAGTATTTT.

The V call is TRBV18, the J call TRBJ2-7; TRBD1 or TRBD2 may be the D gene (5 bases each). V lost 6 bases and J 2 bases, leaving 14 bases between the germline ends. Per germline, CDR1 KGHSH and CDR2 LQKENI. The CDR3 runs 14 residues. This CDR3 reads CASSTGAATYEQYF. The CDR3 region has the DNA TGTGCCAGCTCCACCGGGGCTGCGACCTACGAGCAGTACTTC.

J is TRBJ1-3 and V is TRBV9; D not certain. The CDR3 covers 15 residues. Trimming shortened V by 0 bases and J by 4 bases, and 11 bases separated the two germline ends. The V gene's germline CDR1 is SGDLS and CDR2 YYNGEE. As DNA, the CDR3 is TGTGCCAGCAGCGTAGGTACGGCCGGAGGAAACACCATATATTTT. As protein: CASSVGTAGGNTIYF. Full variable domain (rest looked up from reference TRBV9 and TRBJ1-3): DSGVTQTPKHLITATGQRVTLRCSPRSGDLSVYWYQQSLDQGLQFLIQYYNGEERAKGNILERFSAQQFPDLHSELNLSSLELGDSALYFCASSVGTAGGNTIYFGEGSWLTVV.

The chain combines TRBV10-3 with TRBJ1-3; no clear D. The CDR3 spans 14 residues. V shed 2 bases and J shed 8 bases, with 13 bases lying between them. CDR1 and CDR2 from the germline V gene are ENHRY and SYGVKD. The DNA of the CDR3 is TGTGCCATCAGTGAGCAAGTGACGAGAGACACCATATATTTT. Translation gives CAISEQVTRDTIYF.

A single count supports this clone. The chain couples TRBV19 to TRBJ2-1, with D perhaps matching TRBD2 (5 bases). The ends were cut back, 5 bases at V and 0 bases at J, with 14 bases in the middle. Germline V gene sequence: CDR1 LNHDA, CDR2 SQIVND (reference sequence). CDR3 size: 16 residues. The CDR3, as DNA: TGTGCCAGTAGTCTAAGAGCGGCGAGCTCCTACAATGAGCAGTTCTTC. This codes for CASSLRAASSYNEQFF. Supplemented by reference TRBV19 and TRBJ2-1, the full variable domain reads DGGITQSPKYLFRKEGQNVTLSCEQNLNHDAMYWYRQDPGQGLRLIYYSQIVNDFQKGDIAEGYSVSREKKESFPLTVTSAQKNPTAFYLCASSLRAASSYNEQFFGPGTRLTVL.

The chain has TRBV4-1 and TRBJ1-5; 10 bases are shared with TRBD1. The germline CDR1 and CDR2 sequences are MGHRA and YSYEKL. CDR3 length: 17 residues. V gave up 4 bases and J gave up 4 bases; unmatched junction bases: 10. CDR3 in DNA: TGCGCCAGCAGCCCGCCCCGACAGGGGGCCACTAATCAGCCCCAGCATTTT. Translated: CASSPPRQGATNQPQHF.

The rearrangement joins TRBV5-4 to TRBJ2-2; 7 bases fit TRBD2. V was clipped by 2 bases and J by 6 bases; unmatched bases: 4. CDR1 is SGHNT, CDR2 YYREEE, per germline (reference sequence). This CDR3 is 14 amino acids long. The CDR3 DNA sequence: TGTGCCAGCAGCTTTGCTAGCGGCGCCGGGGAGCTGTTTTTT. This translates into CASSFASGAGELFF.

Here the CDR3 reads CASKVPAGTSGSNEQYF. Written as DNA, the CDR3 is TGTGCCAGCAAAGTCCCCGCCGGGACTAGCGGGAGCAACGAGCAGTACTTC. This chain links TRBV27 with TRBJ2-7; 14 nucleotides align to TRBD2. This CDR3 contains 17 residues. Germline V lookup: CDR1 MNHEY, CDR2 SMNVEV (reference sequence). With 7 bases clipped from V and 5 bases from J, the junction kept 13 bases outside the gene matches.

V gene TRBV7-3 combines with J gene TRBJ2-2, with 8 bases that match TRBD2. The length of the CDR3 is 15 residues. Per germline, CDR1 SGHTA and CDR2 FQGTGA. The V and J ends lost 5 bases and 6 bases, in that order; junction bases with no gene match: 8. The CDR3 is CASSVRAGGAGELFF. The CDR3 bases are TGTGCCAGCAGCGTCCGGGCCGGGGGGGCCGGGGAGCTGTTTTTT.

The V gene is TRBV5-1, the J gene TRBJ2-3, with unresolved D. The germline V gene encodes CDR1 SGHRS and CDR2 YFSETQ. Trimming took off 3 bases at V and 3 bases at J, with 8 bases between the two ends. The CDR3 has 13 amino acids. The CDR3 is CASSSVITDTQYF. CDR3 nucleotides: TGCGCCAGCAGCTCCGTGATTACAGATACGCAGTATTTT.

The chain joins TRBV14 to TRBJ2-2; 7 bases line up with TRBD2. Germline assignment: CDR1 SGHDN and CDR2 FVKESK. V was clipped by 7 bases and J by 7 bases; unmatched bases: 3. This CDR3 contains 12 residues. CDR3 coding DNA: TGTGCCAGCACGGCTAGCGGCGGGGAGCTGTTTTTT. The encoded protein is CASTASGGELFF.

The chain is built from TRBV5-1 and TRBJ2-3, with TRBD1 matching over 7 bases. After removal of 1 base from V and 4 bases from J, the junction contained 9 bases not matched to a gene. The CDR3 contains 16 residues. Germline V gene sequence: CDR1 SGHRS, CDR2 YFSETQ. As DNA, the CDR3 is TGCGCCAGCAGCTTGTGGGATCCGCAGGGGGCAGATACGCAGTATTTT. Residues: CASSLWDPQGADTQYF.

The chain recombines TRBV7-9 with TRBJ1-5; D is uncertain. Trimming cost V 3 bases and J 5 bases, with 8 bases left between them. Germline assignment: CDR1 SEHNR and CDR2 FQNEAQ (reference sequence). The CDR3 has 13 residues. CDR3 residues: CASSLVEDQPQHF. The CDR3 DNA sequence: TGTGCCAGCAGCTTGGTTGAAGATCAGCCCCAGCATTTT.

The chain uses TRBV13 and TRBJ2-5; 10 bases line up with TRBD2. The CDR3 runs to 15 residues. Germline V gene sequence: CDR1 PRHDT, CDR2 FYEKMQ (reference sequence). V shed 7 bases and J 4 bases; nucleotides not matched to a gene: 9. The CDR3 DNA reads as TGTGCCAGCACCCAGAGCGGGAGGGGGGGAGAGACCCAGTACTTC. Translated, it gives CASTQSGRGGETQYF.

The chain joins TRBV23-1 to TRBJ2-1; tentatively, D is TRBD1 (5 bases). TRBV23-1 is recorded as an ORF, its role being uncertain. There are 16 residues in the CDR3. The germline V and J ends were trimmed by 0 bases and 7 bases, with 16 bases remaining between them. The CDR3 DNA sequence: TGCGCCAGCAGTCAATCACGACAGACCCATGTTAATGAGCAGTTCTTC. Translation: CASSQSRQTHVNEQFF.

This rearrangement joins TRBV29-1 to TRBJ1-1, with 7 bases fitting TRBD1. The CDR3 length is 10 residues. In germline, CDR1 is SQVTM, CDR2 ANQGSEA. Trimming removed 4 bases from V and 7 bases from J; junction bases left unmatched: 0. The CDR3 DNA is TGCAGCGTTGGGGACAGTGAAGCTTTCTTT. It codes for CSVGDSEAFF.

Remarks on this clone: Distinct nucleotide sequences in the sample also encode this CDR3. This rearrangement joins TRBV9 to TRBJ2-5; 14 bases agree with TRBD2. The CDR3 totals 14 residues. Per the germline V gene, CDR1 is SGDLS and CDR2 is YYNGEE. Trimming removed 8 bases from V and 4 bases from J; junction bases left unmatched: 4. CDR3 loop: CASSGTSGRETQYF. Here the CDR3 DNA reads TGTGCCAGTTCCGGGACTAGCGGGAGAGAGACCCAGTACTTC.

The V and J genes are TRBV18 and TRBJ1-4; D possibly corresponds to TRBD1 (5 bases). Germline CDR1 and CDR2: KGHSH and LQKENI. The CDR3 contains 15 residues. With 2 bases removed from V and 7 bases from J, the gap between germline ends came to 14 bases. The CDR3 coding sequence is TGTGCCAGCTCACCAGGTCAGGGAAGCGGTGAAAAACTGTTTTTT. Residues: CASSPGQGSGEKLFF.

The rearrangement joins TRBV12-5 to TRBJ2-2; the D gene is possibly TRBD2 (6 bases). CDR1 and CDR2 (germline): LGHNT, FRNRAP. The germline V and J ends were trimmed by 6 bases and 3 bases, with 14 bases remaining between them. The CDR3 has 15 residues. The CDR3 DNA reads TGTGCTAGTGGGCGATCCGGGAGAGACACCGGGGAGCTGTTTTTT. Its protein product is CASGRSGRDTGELFF.

The chain combines TRBV7-9 with TRBJ2-1; D gene uncertain. This CDR3 has 12 residues. V shed 1 base and J shed 9 bases, with 7 bases lying between them. The germline CDR1 and CDR2 sequences are SEHNR and FQNEAQ (reference sequence). CDR3 coding DNA: TGTGCCAGCAGCTTAGGGGGAAGTGAGCAGTTCTTC. As protein: CASSLGGSEQFF.

For the CDR3, the DNA is TGTGCCAGCAGCTTACAGCGGCGGGGGGAGACCCAGTACTTC. Amino acid sequence: CASSLQRRGETQYF. The chain has TRBV11-2 and TRBJ2-5; TRBD2 agrees at 7 bases. The CDR3 length is 14 residues. V was pared by 2 bases and J by 5 bases, with 5 bases of the junction left unmatched. Germline lookup yields CDR1 SGHAT and CDR2 FQNNGV.

CDR3 bases: TGTGCCAGCAGCCGCCGGACCCGGTCCGGGGCCAACGTCCTGACTTTC. Translation: CASSRRTRSGANVLTF. The rearrangement uses TRBV11-3 and TRBJ2-6, with D unclear. The CDR3 is made up of 16 amino acids. Looked up from germline, CDR1 is SGHNT and CDR2 is YENEEA. V was pared by 5 bases and J by 4 bases, with 15 bases between.

Of note for this clone: Other DNA sequences in this sample translate to the same CDR3. J is TRBJ1-5 and V is TRBV2; a possible D gene is TRBD1 (5 bases). Trimming pared 3 bases from V and 7 bases from J, leaving 7 bases between. CDR3 size: 12 residues. Germline-derived CDR1 and CDR2 are SNHLY and FYNNEI. The chain's CDR3 is CASSDRAQPQHF. The CDR3 DNA reads as TGTGCCAGCAGTGACAGGGCCCAGCCCCAGCATTTT.

The rearrangement joins TRBV29-1 to TRBJ2-5; 8 bases line up with TRBD2. The J call may be incorrect, as the DNA end agrees better with TRBJ2-7. The CDR3 length is 13 residues. Germline CDR1 is SQVTM and CDR2 is ANQGSEA. The CDR3, as DNA: TGCAGCGTTGTCCCGGGAGGGGGAAACGAGCAGTACTTC. It encodes CSVVPGGGNEQYF.

This clone was detected only once. The chain combines TRBV5-1 with TRBJ2-5; the D gene is possibly TRBD1 (6 bases). CDR1 is SGHRS and CDR2 is YFSETQ in the germline V gene. This CDR3 has 16 residues. V was trimmed by 3 bases and J by 5 bases, leaving 20 bases between them. The CDR3 region is CASSYRQEFGQETQYF. CDR3 coding DNA: TGCGCCAGCAGCTATCGACAGGAGTTTGGCCAGGAGACCCAGTACTTC.

CDR3 sequence reads: CASSSTVNQPQHF. The CDR3 bases are TGTGCCAGTAGTTCCACCGTAAATCAGCCCCAGCATTTT. The rearrangement uses TRBV19 and TRBJ1-5; D remains ambiguous. This CDR3 region has 13 residues. Germline CDR1 is LNHDA and CDR2 is SQIVND (reference sequence). Between the trimmed V and J ends, which lost 5 bases and 4 bases, there was a span of 9 bases.

The CDR3 nucleotides are TGCGCCAGCAGCCAAGAGGGGCTAGCTCGGGAGCAGTTCTTC. It codes for CASSQEGLAREQFF. The J gene is TRBJ2-1, the V gene TRBV4-1; tentatively, D is TRBD1 or TRBD2 (5 bases each). Germline-derived CDR1 and CDR2 are MGHRA and YSYEKL. The ends were cut back, 0 bases at V and 10 bases at J, with 13 bases in the middle. This CDR3 is 14 amino acids long.